Following are 28 T cell receptor beta chains from one sample sequenced in a study of cytomegalovirus exposure and HLA in healthy donors. The PCR had 60 Vbeta and 13 Jbeta primers. Sequencing was performed with immunoSEQ multiplex PCR; in TCRdb, only in-frame clones are kept and a portion is missing. The sample has more than 95,000 clones, 75% to 90% seen once. Sequenced input: PBMCs. These receptors were collected from a man aged 30 to 39 in good health and CMV-seropositive.

The chain carries TRBV6-5 and TRBJ1-4; TRBD1 aligns across 8 bases. Germline loops: CDR1 MNHEY, CDR2 SVGAGI. V was pared by 6 bases and J by 3 bases, with 0 bases of the junction left unmatched. This CDR3 comprises 13 residues. The CDR3 is CASSRGPNEKLFF. The CDR3 region has the DNA TGTGCCAGCAGCAGGGGGCCTAATGAAAAACTGTTTTTT.

The CDR3 DNA sequence: TGCGCCAGCAGTCTTGACCGCGGAGCCCACGAGCAGTACTTC. Encoded protein: CASSLDRGAHEQYF. V usage is TRBV5-1 and J usage is TRBJ2-7; D remains unclear. Germline V CDR1 and CDR2: SGHRS, YFSETQ. V gave up 5 bases and J gave up 5 bases, with 17 bases separating them. The CDR3 runs to 14 residues.

This chain uses TRBV5-6 with TRBJ1-1, with D possibly TRBD1 on 6 matching bases. CDR1 is SGHDT, CDR2 YYEEEE, per germline. Trimming removed 0 bases from V and 12 bases from J, with 9 bases in between. This CDR3 region has 11 residues. Here the CDR3 DNA reads TGTGCCAGCAGCTTGGCAGGGGAACCTTTCTTT. This codes for CASSLAGEPFF.

V gene TRBV5-8 combines with J gene TRBJ1-3, with 7 bases identical to TRBD1. Germline V gene lookup returns CDR1 SGHTS and CDR2 YDEGEE. This CDR3 is built from 14 residues. V was pared by 4 bases and J by 4 bases, with 5 bases of the junction left unmatched. The CDR3 region is CASSTSTGGNTIYF. Written as DNA, the CDR3 is TGTGCCAGCAGCACCTCGACAGGGGGAAACACCATATATTTT.

CDR3 nucleotide sequence: TGTGCCAGCAGCCTTCGGACGGGGGAGGAGACCCAGTACTTC. It yields the protein CASSLRTGEETQYF. The gene calls are TRBV4-2 and TRBJ2-5, with D perhaps matching TRBD2 (6 bases). Trimming pared 4 bases from V and 5 bases from J, leaving 14 bases between. Germline V gives CDR1 LGHNA, CDR2 YNFKEQ. CDR3 length: 14 amino acids.

This clone is a singleton in its sample. The genes are TRBV29-1 and TRBJ2-7, with D tentatively TRBD1 (5 bases). Germline values: CDR1 SQVTM, CDR2 ANQGSEA. The CDR3 totals 11 residues. Trimming took 4 bases from V and 5 from J, leaving 9 bases between them. CDR3 in amino acids: CSVAPGNEQYF. DNA for the CDR3: TGCAGCGTTGCGCCAGGGAACGAGCAGTACTTC.

The V call is TRBV6-5, the J call TRBJ2-2; possibly TRBD2 for D (5 bases). This CDR3 has 14 amino acids. V lost 5 bases and J 4 bases, leaving 11 bases between the germline ends. CDR1 is MNHEY, CDR2 SVGAGI, per germline. The CDR3: CASSLGGTTGELFF. CDR3 sequence (DNA): TGTGCCAGCAGTCTTGGAGGTACCACCGGGGAGCTGTTTTTT.

CDR3 nucleotides: TGTGCCAGCAGCTGGACAGGAAGTCCAGATACGCAGTATTTT. Translating gives CASSWTGSPDTQYF. The gene calls are TRBV5-4 and TRBJ2-3, with 7 bases that match TRBD1. The CDR3 loop spans 14 amino acids. Germline V gives CDR1 SGHNT, CDR2 YYREEE (reference sequence). Unmatched junction bases numbered 5, after V lost 3 bases and J lost 4 bases. Looking up the rest from reference TRBV5-4 and TRBJ2-3 gives the full variable domain: ETGVTQSPTHLIKTRGQQVTLRCSSQSGHNTVSWYQQALGQGPQFIFQYYREEENGRGNFPPRFSGLQFPNYSSELNVNALELDDSALYLCASSWTGSPDTQYFGPGTRLTVL.

This chain links TRBV15 with TRBJ2-7; 9 positions match TRBD1. J gave up 4 bases and V 1 base, and 2 bases lay outside the gene matches. The CDR3 is 14 amino acids. Germline CDR1 is LNHNV and CDR2 is YYDKDF (reference sequence). CDR3 in amino acids: CATSRVDRGYEQYF. The CDR3, as DNA: TGTGCCACCAGCAGAGTCGACAGGGGGTACGAGCAGTACTTC.

The chain uses TRBV10-3 and TRBJ2-5, with D possibly TRBD2 on 6 matching bases. Germline loops: CDR1 ENHRY, CDR2 SYGVKD. The CDR3 is made up of 14 amino acids. Between the trimmed V and J ends, which lost 6 bases and 5 bases, there was a span of 16 bases. The CDR3 DNA sequence: TGTGCCATCAGCCTCGGGGGAATAAGGGAGACCCAGTACTTC. Encoded protein: CAISLGGIRETQYF.

The sample holds a few counts of this clone. The gene calls are TRBV27 and TRBJ2-2; D gene unclear. The CDR3 is 15 residues long. CDR1 MNHEY and CDR2 SMNVEV come from the germline V gene (reference sequence). Trimming cost V 3 bases and J 2 bases, with 10 bases left between them. The CDR3 coding sequence is TGTGCCAGCAGTTTTTTGTCAGTTAACACCGGGGAGCTGTTTTTT. Translating it yields CASSFLSVNTGELFF.

The rearrangement links TRBV28 to TRBJ1-1, with D possibly being TRBD1 (5 bases). The CDR3 runs 15 residues. The V gene's germline CDR1 is MDHEN and CDR2 SYDVKM. V lost 5 bases, J lost 3 bases, and 16 bases lay in between. CDR3 sequence (DNA): TGTGCCAGCAGTGGTGACAGACCGGTCGACACTGAAGCTTTCTTT. Amino acid sequence: CASSGDRPVDTEAFF.

The chain links TRBV2 to TRBJ2-3; no definite D call. Germline V gives CDR1 SNHLY, CDR2 FYNNEI. The V gene lost 6 bases and the J gene lost 2 bases, with 3 bases spanning the gap. The length of the CDR3 is 11 residues. The CDR3 sequence is CASSFTDTQYF. CDR3 nucleotides: TGTGCCAGCAGCTTCACAGATACGCAGTATTTT.

The chain uses TRBV19 and TRBJ2-2, with no clear D. Germline loops: CDR1 LNHDA, CDR2 SQIVND (reference sequence). This CDR3 is 13 amino acids long. Between the trimmed V and J ends, which lost 5 bases and 5 bases, there was a span of 9 bases. CDR3 protein: CASSPPLTGELFF. The DNA of the CDR3 is TGTGCCAGTAGTCCCCCGTTGACCGGGGAGCTGTTTTTT.

The chain couples TRBV7-8 to TRBJ2-5, with D tentatively TRBD1 (6 bases). The germline CDR1 and CDR2 sequences are SGHVS and FQNEAQ. Trimming took 11 bases from V and 3 from J, leaving 19 bases between them. This CDR3 has 14 residues. CDR3 DNA sequence: TGTGCCTCCAAGGCCCGAAGACAGGAAGAGACCCAGTACTTC. It yields the protein CASKARRQEETQYF.

The V gene is TRBV7-8, the J gene TRBJ2-1, with a possible D match to TRBD1 (5 bases). CDR1 is SGHVS, CDR2 FQNEAQ, per germline. V lost 4 bases and J 4 bases, leaving 20 bases between the germline ends. The CDR3 consists of 17 residues. The CDR3 DNA reads TGTGCCAGCAGCTCCTCCGGAATGCAGGGTACTTACAATGAGCAGTTCTTC. Its protein is CASSSSGMQGTYNEQFF.

Points on this clone: Its ends do not fully match the called genes, so a read error is possible. Other DNA sequences in this sample translate to the same CDR3. J is TRBJ1-6 and V is TRBV6-5; tentative D call: TRBD1 (5 bases). CDR1 is MNHEY and CDR2 is SVGAGI in the germline V gene. The CDR3 loop spans 14 amino acids. CDR3 sequence: CASSPRTPNSPLHF. The DNA of the CDR3 is TGTGCCAGCAGTCCCAGGACACCTAATTCCCCCCTCCACTTT.

The chain recombines TRBV30 with TRBJ1-6; TRBD1 agrees at 7 bases. From germline, CDR1 is GTSNPN and CDR2 SVGIG (reference sequence). The CDR3 contains 16 residues. The ends lost 0 bases at V and 4 bases at J; junction bases unmatched: 6. As DNA, the CDR3 is TGTGCCTGGAGTGTACGCGGGACAGTTTATAATTCACCCCTCCACTTT. Translating gives CAWSVRGTVYNSPLHF.

This chain connects TRBV14 to TRBJ2-7; the match to TRBD1 covers 8 bases. CDR3 size: 15 residues. Per germline, CDR1 SGHDN and CDR2 FVKESK. Unmatched junction bases numbered 10, after V lost 5 bases and J lost 4 bases. CDR3 bases: TGTGCCAGCAGCGCCACCGGGACAGGATCATACGAGCAGTACTTC. Protein: CASSATGTGSYEQYF.

J is TRBJ1-1 and V is TRBV10-3; D is undetermined. Per germline, CDR1 ENHRY and CDR2 SYGVKD. This CDR3 has 14 amino acids. V shed 4 bases and J shed 3 bases, with 12 bases lying between them. CDR3 loop: CAISGTELDTEAFF. CDR3 sequence (DNA): TGTGCCATCAGTGGCACAGAATTGGACACTGAAGCTTTCTTT.

The chain recombines TRBV4-2 with TRBJ2-3, with 12 bases matching TRBD2. CDR1 and CDR2 from the germline V gene are LGHNA and YNFKEQ. The CDR3 is 17 residues long. The junction had 6 bases not matched to a gene; V was cut back by 0 bases and J by 5 bases. The CDR3 protein is CASSQDLLAGGQDTQYF. CDR3 nucleotides: TGTGCCAGCAGCCAAGACCTCCTAGCGGGGGGGCAAGATACGCAGTATTTT.

V gene TRBV19 combines with J gene TRBJ2-1, with 14 bases fitting TRBD2. J lost 4 bases, V lost 4 bases, and 0 bases had no gene match. The CDR3 spans 15 residues. Germline loops: CDR1 LNHDA, CDR2 SQIVND (reference sequence). The DNA for the CDR3 is TGTGCCAGTAGTAGACTAGCGGGGGGGTACAATGAGCAGTTCTTC. This translates into CASSRLAGGYNEQFF.

This rearrangement joins TRBV7-8 to TRBJ2-5; D unclear. The V gene's germline CDR1 is SGHVS and CDR2 FQNEAQ. The V end was cut by 6 bases, the J end by 5 bases, with 10 bases between. CDR3 length equals 12 residues. CDR3 DNA sequence: TGTGCCAGCAGTCTAGTGGCGGAGACCCAGTACTTC. This sequence encodes CASSLVAETQYF.

V gene TRBV18 combines with J gene TRBJ2-6; 7 bases line up with TRBD1. Per the germline V gene, CDR1 is KGHSH and CDR2 is LQKENI. The length of the CDR3 is 14 residues. J gave up 6 bases and V 7 bases, and 6 bases lay outside the gene matches. This chain's CDR3 is CASLTGPEANVLTF. DNA of the CDR3: TGTGCCAGCTTGACAGGGCCAGAGGCCAACGTCCTGACTTTC. The full variable domain, its missing parts supplied by reference TRBV18 and TRBJ2-6, is NAGVMQNPRHLVRRRGQEARLRCSPMKGHSHVYWYRQLPEEGLKFMVYLQKENIIDESGMPKERFSAEFPKEGPSILRIQQVVRGDSAAYFCASLTGPEANVLTFGAGSRLTVL.

The chain recombines TRBV6-4 with TRBJ2-7; 9 bases map to TRBD1. CDR1 is MRHNA, CDR2 SNTAGT, per germline. The CDR3 has 15 residues. The J segment lost 2 bases and the V segment lost 2 bases, leaving 4 bases of the junction unmatched. The CDR3 is CASSDGTGSAYEQYF. The DNA of the CDR3 is TGTGCCAGCAGTGACGGGACAGGGTCGGCCTACGAGCAGTACTTC.

The V gene is TRBV7-2, the J gene TRBJ2-1; 8 bases line up with TRBD2. This CDR3 has 16 amino acids. Germline V CDR1 and CDR2: SGHTA, FQGNSA. The V and J ends lost 5 bases and 4 bases, in that order; junction bases with no gene match: 10. This chain's CDR3 is CASSRDGAGGYNEQFF. CDR3 nucleotide sequence: TGTGCCAGCAGCCGCGATGGGGCGGGGGGTTACAATGAGCAGTTCTTC.

The chain employs TRBV11-2 and TRBJ1-1; 9 nucleotides align to TRBD1. The CDR3 has 17 residues. Unmatched junction bases numbered 11, after V lost 1 base and J lost 5 bases. Germline-derived CDR1 and CDR2 are SGHAT and FQNNGV. The chain's CDR3 is CASSLGTGVGRVTEAFF. Here the CDR3 DNA reads TGTGCCAGCAGCTTAGGGACAGGGGTGGGGCGGGTTACTGAAGCTTTCTTT.

The chain links TRBV6-1 to TRBJ1-5; TRBD1 matches 8 bases. This CDR3 is 15 amino acids long. The J segment lost 9 bases and the V segment lost 3 bases, leaving 10 bases of the junction unmatched. Germline CDR1 is MNHNS and CDR2 is SASEGT. CDR3 residues: CASSDSRGLGAPQHF. The CDR3 region has the DNA TGTGCCAGCAGTGATTCCAGGGGGCTGGGGGCGCCCCAGCATTTT.